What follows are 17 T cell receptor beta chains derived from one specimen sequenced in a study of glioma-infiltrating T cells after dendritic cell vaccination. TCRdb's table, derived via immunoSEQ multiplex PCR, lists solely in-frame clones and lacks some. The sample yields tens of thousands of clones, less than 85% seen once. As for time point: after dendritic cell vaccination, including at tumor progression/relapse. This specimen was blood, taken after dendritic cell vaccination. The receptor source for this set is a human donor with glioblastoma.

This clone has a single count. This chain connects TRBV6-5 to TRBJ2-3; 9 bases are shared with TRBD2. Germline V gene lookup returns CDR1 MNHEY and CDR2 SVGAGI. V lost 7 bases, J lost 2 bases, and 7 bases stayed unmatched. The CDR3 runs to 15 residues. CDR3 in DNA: TGTGCCAGCACCGTCGCGGGGGGGCCCACAGATACGCAGTATTTT. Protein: CASTVAGGPTDTQYF.

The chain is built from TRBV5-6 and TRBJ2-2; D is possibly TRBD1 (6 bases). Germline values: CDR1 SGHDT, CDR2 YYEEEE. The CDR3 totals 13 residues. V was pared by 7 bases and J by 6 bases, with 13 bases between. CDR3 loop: CASGYRAAGELFF. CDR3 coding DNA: TGTGCCAGCGGATACAGGGCGGCCGGGGAGCTGTTTTTT.

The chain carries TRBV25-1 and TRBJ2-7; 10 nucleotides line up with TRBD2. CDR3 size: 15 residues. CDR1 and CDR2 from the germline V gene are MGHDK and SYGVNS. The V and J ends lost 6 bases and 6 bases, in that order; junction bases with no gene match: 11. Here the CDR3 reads CASRRLAGKGGEQYF. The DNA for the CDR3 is TGTGCCAGCAGACGACTAGCGGGCAAAGGTGGCGAGCAGTACTTC.

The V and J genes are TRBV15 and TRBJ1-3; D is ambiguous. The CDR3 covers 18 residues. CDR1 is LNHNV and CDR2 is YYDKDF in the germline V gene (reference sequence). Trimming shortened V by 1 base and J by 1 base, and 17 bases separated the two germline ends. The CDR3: CATSRGGGSAQSGNTIYF. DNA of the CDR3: TGTGCCACCAGCAGAGGCGGCGGCAGCGCCCAATCTGGAAACACCATATATTTT. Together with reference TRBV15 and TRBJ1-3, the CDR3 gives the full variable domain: DAMVIQNPRYQVTQFGKPVTLSCSQTLNHNVMYWYQQKSSQAPKLLFHYYDKDFNNEADTPDNFQSRRPNTSFCFLDIRSPGLGDTAMYLCATSRGGGSAQSGNTIYFGEGSWLTVV.

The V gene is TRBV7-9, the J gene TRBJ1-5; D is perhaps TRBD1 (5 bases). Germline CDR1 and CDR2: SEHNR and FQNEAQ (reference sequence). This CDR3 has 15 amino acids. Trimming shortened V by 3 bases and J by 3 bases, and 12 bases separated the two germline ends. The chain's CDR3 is CASSFSQGNNQPQHF. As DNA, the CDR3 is TGTGCCAGCAGCTTTTCTCAGGGCAACAATCAGCCCCAGCATTTT.

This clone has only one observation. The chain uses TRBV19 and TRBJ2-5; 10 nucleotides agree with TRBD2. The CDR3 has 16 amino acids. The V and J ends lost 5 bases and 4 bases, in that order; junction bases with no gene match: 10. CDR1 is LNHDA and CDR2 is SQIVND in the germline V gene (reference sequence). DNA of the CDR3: TGTGCCAGTAGTCCCCCTGCTAGCGGGAGTCGAGAGACCCAGTACTTC. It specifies CASSPPASGSRETQYF.

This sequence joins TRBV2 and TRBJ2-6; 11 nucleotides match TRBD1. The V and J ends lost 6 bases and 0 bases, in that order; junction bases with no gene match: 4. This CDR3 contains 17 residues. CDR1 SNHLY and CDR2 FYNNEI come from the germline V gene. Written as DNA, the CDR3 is TGTGCCAGCAGGAGAGGGACAGGGGGCTCTGGGGCCAACGTCCTGACTTTC. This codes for CASRRGTGGSGANVLTF.

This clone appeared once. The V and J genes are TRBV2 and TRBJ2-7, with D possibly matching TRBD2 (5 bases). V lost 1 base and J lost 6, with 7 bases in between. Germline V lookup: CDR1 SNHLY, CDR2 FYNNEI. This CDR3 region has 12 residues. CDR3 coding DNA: TGTGCCAGCAGTGAAGTCCGGGGCGAGCAGTACTTC. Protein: CASSEVRGEQYF.

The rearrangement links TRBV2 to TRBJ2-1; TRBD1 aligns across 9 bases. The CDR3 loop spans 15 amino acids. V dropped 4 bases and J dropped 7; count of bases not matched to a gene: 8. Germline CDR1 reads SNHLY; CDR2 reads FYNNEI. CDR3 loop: CASSAPGTGKNEQFF. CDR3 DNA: TGTGCCAGCAGTGCACCGGGGACAGGGAAGAATGAGCAGTTCTTC.

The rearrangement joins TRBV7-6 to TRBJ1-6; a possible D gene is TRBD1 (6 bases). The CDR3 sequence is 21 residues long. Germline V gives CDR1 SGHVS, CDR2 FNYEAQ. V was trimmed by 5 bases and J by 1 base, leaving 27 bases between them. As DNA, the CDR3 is TGTGCCAGCAGCCCTACCCTGCCCGGACAGCAGGGAGTTTCCTATAATTCACCCCTCCACTTT. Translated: CASSPTLPGQQGVSYNSPLHF.

The CDR3: CASSPSGRGNEKLFF. The CDR3 bases are TGTGCCAGCAGCCCCTCGGGCAGGGGTAATGAAAAACTGTTTTTT. The chain has TRBV5-4 and TRBJ1-4, with TRBD1 as a possible D gene (6 bases). From germline, CDR1 is SGHNT and CDR2 YYREEE (reference sequence). CDR3 size: 15 residues. V was shortened by 4 bases and J by 4 bases, with 14 bases between the two germline ends.

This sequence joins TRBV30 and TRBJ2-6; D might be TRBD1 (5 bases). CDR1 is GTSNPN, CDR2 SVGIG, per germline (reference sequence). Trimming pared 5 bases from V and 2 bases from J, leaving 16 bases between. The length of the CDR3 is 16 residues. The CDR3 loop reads CAWQPFHRTGANVLTF. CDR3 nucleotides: TGTGCCTGGCAACCTTTCCACAGGACTGGGGCCAACGTCCTGACTTTC.

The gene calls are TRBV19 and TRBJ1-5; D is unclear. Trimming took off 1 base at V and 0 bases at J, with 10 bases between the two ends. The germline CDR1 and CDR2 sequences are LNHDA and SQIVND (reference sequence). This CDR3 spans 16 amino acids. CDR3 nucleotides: TGTGCCAGTAGTATAGTACCCAGATATAGCAATCAGCCCCAGCATTTT. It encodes CASSIVPRYSNQPQHF.

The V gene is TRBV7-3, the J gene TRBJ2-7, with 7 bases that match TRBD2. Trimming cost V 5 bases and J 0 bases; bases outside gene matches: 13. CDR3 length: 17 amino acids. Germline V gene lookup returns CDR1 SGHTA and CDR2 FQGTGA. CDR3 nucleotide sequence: TGTGCCAGCAGCCCGGGACGGTTAAGCGGGGCCTCCTACGAGCAGTACTTC. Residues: CASSPGRLSGASYEQYF. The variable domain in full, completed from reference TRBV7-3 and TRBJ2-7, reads GAGVSQTPSNKVTEKGKYVELRCDPISGHTALYWYRQSLGQGPEFLIYFQGTGAADDSGLPNDRFFAVRPEGSVSTLKIQRTERGDSAVYLCASSPGRLSGASYEQYFGPGTRLTVT.

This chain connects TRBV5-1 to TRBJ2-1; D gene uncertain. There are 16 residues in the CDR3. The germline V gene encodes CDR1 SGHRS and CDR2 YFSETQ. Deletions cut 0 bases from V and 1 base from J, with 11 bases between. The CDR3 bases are TGCGCCAGCAGCTTGGCCGACATGGGTTCCTACAATGAGCAGTTCTTC. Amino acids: CASSLADMGSYNEQFF.

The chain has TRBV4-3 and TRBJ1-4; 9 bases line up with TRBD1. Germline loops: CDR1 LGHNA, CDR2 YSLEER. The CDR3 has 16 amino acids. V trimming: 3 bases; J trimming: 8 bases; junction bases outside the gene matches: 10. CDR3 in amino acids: CASSQASGTGSEKLFF. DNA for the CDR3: TGCGCCAGCAGCCAGGCTTCCGGGACAGGGAGCGAAAAACTGTTTTTT.

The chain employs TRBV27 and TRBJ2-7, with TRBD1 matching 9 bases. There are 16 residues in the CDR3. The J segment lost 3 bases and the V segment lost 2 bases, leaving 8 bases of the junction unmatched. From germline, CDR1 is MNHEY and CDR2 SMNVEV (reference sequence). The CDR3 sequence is CASSLIGGQGIYEQYF. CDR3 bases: TGTGCCAGCAGTTTAATTGGGGGACAGGGAATCTACGAGCAGTACTTC.